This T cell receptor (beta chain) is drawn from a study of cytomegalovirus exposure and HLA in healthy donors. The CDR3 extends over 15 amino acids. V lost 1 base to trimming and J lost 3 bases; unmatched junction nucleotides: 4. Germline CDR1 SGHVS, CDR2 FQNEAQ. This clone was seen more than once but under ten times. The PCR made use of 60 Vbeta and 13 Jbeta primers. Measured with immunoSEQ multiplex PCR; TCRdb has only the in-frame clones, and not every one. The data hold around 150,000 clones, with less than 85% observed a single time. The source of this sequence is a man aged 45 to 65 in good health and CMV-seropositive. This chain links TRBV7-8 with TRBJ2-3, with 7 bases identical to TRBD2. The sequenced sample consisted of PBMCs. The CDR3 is CASSLVAGETDTQYF. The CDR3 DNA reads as TGTGCCAGCAGCTTAGTGGCGGGAGAAACAGATACGCAGTATTTT.